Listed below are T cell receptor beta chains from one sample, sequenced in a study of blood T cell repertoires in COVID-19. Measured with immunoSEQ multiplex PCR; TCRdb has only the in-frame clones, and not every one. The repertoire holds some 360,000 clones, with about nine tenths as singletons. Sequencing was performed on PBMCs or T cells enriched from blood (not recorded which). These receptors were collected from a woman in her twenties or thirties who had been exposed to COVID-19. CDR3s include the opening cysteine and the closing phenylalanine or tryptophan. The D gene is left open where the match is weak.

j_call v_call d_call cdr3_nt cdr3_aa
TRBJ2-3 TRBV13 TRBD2 TGTGCCAGCAGCTTAAGCTGGGGTACTAGCGGGAGGGTCCGCCGCACAGATACGCAGTATTTT CASSLSWGTSGRVRRTDTQYF
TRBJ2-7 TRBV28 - TGTGCCAGCAGTTTTCGCGAGCAGTACTTC CASSFREQYF
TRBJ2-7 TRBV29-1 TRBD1 TGCAGCGTTAGAGGACAGGGGCTCTACGAGCAGTACTTC CSVRGQGLYEQYF
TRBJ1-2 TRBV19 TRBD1 TGTGCCAGTAGTCCCACAGGGGGCTATGGCTACACCTTC CASSPTGGYGYTF
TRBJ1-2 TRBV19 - TGTGCCAGTAGTCGCACAGGGACAAACTATGGCTACACCTTC CASSRTGTNYGYTF
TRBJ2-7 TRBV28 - TGTGCCAGCAGTCCCATCCCAGGGGCAGACCAGAGCTCCTACGAGCAGTACTTC CASSPIPGADQSSYEQYF
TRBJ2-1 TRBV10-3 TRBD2 TGTGCCATCAGTGAGTCGGGGCTAGCGGGAGGTGCGAATGAGCAGTTCTTC CAISESGLAGGANEQFF
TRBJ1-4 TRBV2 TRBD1 TGTGCCAACAACCGGGACAGGGGCGAAAAACTGTTTTTT CANNRDRGEKLFF
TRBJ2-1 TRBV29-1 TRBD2 TGCAGCGTTGAAGATCGCGGGAGGGCCAATGAGCAGTTCTTC CSVEDRGRANEQFF
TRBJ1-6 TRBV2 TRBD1 TGTGCCAGCAGCCCCGGGGACAGAAGAAATTCACCCCTCCACTTT CASSPGDRRNSPLHF